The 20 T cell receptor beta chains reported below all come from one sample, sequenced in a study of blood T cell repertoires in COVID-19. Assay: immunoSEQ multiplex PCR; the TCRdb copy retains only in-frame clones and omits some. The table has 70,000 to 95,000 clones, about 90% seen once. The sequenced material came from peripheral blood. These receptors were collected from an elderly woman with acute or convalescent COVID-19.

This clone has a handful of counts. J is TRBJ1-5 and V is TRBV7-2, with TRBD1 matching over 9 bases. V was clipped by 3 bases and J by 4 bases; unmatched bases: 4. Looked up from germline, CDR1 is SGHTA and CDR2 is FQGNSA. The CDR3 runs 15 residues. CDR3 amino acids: CASSLGQGRNQPQHF. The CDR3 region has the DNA TGTGCCAGCAGCTTGGGACAGGGAAGAAATCAGCCCCAGCATTTT.

The CDR3 DNA reads as TGTGCCAGCACTCCCGGGGACAGGGGGCGCTGGGGCACTGAAGCTTTCTTT. It specifies CASTPGDRGRWGTEAFF. The gene calls are TRBV2 and TRBJ1-1, with 12 bases fitting TRBD1. CDR3 length equals 17 residues. V gave up 7 bases and J gave up 4 bases; unmatched junction bases: 13. The germline V gene encodes CDR1 SNHLY and CDR2 FYNNEI.

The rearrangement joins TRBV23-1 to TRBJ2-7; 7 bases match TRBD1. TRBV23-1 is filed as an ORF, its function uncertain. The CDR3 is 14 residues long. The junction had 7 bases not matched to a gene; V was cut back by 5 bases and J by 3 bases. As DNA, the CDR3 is TGCGCCAGCAGTACACAGGGGACAAGCTACGAGCAGTACTTC. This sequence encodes CASSTQGTSYEQYF.

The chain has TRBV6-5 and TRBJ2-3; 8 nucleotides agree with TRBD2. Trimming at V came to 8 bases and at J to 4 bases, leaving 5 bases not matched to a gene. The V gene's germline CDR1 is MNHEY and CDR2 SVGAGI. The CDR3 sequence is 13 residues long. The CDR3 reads CASFSGAADTQYF. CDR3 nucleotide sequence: TGTGCCAGCTTTAGCGGGGCCGCAGATACGCAGTATTTT.

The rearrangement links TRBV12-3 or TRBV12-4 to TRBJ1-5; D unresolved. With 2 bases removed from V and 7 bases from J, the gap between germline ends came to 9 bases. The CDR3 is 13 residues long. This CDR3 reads CASSLRERQPQHF. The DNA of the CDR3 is TGTGCCAGCAGTTTACGGGAAAGGCAGCCCCAGCATTTT.

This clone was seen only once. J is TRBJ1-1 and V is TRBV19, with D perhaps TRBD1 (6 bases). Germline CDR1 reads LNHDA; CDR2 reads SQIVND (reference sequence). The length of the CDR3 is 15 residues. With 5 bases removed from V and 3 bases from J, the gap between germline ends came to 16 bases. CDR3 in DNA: TGTGCCAGTAGTTTGCAGGGGCAGCCCCACACTGAAGCTTTCTTT. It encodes CASSLQGQPHTEAFF.

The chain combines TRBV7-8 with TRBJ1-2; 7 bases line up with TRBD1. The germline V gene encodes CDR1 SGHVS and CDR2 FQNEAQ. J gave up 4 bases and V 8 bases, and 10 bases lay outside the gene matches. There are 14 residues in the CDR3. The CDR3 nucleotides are TGTGCCAGCGCCGGGACAGAAAGACCCTATGGCTACACCTTC. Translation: CASAGTERPYGYTF.

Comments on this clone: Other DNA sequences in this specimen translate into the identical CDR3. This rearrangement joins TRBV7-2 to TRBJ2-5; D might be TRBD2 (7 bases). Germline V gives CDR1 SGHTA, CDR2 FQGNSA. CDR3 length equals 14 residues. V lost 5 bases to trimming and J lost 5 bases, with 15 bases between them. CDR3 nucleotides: TGTGCCAGCAGCCCCCGAAGGGGGGGGGAGACCCAGTACTTC. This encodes CASSPRRGGETQYF.

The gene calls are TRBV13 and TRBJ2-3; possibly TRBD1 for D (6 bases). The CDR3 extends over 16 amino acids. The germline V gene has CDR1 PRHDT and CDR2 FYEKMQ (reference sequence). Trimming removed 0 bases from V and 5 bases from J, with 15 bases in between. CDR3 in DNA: TGTGCCAGCAGCTTAGGATCGACAGGAAATCTAGATACGCAGTATTTT. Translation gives CASSLGSTGNLDTQYF.

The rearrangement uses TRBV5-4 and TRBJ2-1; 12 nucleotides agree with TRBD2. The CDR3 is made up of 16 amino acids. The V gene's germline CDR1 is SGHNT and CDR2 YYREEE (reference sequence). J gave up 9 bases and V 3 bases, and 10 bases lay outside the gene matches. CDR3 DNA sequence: TGTGCCAGCAGCTCGAAGACTAGCGGGAGTTTGGCTGAGCAGTTCTTC. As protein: CASSSKTSGSLAEQFF.

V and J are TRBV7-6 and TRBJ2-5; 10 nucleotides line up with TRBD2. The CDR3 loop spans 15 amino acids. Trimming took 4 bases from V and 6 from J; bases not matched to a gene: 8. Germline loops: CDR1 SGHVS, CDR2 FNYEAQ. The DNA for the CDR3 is TGTGCCAGCAGCTGGGGAGCGGGGGGGACCCAGACCCAGTACTTC. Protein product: CASSWGAGGTQTQYF. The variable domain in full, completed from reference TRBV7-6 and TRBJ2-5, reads GAGVSQSPRYKVTKRGQDVALRCDPISGHVSLYWYRQALGQGPEFLTYFNYEAQQDKSGLPNDRFSAERPEGSISTLTIQRTEQRDSAMYRCASSWGAGGTQTQYFGPGTRLLVL.

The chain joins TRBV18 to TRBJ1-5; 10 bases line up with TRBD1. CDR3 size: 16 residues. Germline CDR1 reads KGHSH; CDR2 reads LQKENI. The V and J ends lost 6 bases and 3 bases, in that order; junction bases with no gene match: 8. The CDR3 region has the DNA TGTGCCAGCTCTCTCTGGGGACAGGGGTCCAATCAGCCCCAGCATTTT. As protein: CASSLWGQGSNQPQHF.

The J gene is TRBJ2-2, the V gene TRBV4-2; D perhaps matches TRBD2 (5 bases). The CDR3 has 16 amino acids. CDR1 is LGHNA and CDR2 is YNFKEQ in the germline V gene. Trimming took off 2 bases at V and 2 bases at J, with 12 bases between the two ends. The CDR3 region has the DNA TGTGCCAGCAGCCAAAGCGCCAGCGGTAACACCGGGGAGCTGTTTTTT. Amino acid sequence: CASSQSASGNTGELFF.

As DNA, the CDR3 is TGTGCCAGCAGCAGGACAGGGTTTTTCTATGGCTACACCTTC. Amino acids: CASSRTGFFYGYTF. The chain is built from TRBV7-2 and TRBJ1-2; 8 bases map to TRBD1. Looked up from germline, CDR1 is SGHTA and CDR2 is FQGNSA. After removal of 5 bases from V and 4 bases from J, the junction contained 6 bases not matched to a gene. The CDR3 spans 14 residues.

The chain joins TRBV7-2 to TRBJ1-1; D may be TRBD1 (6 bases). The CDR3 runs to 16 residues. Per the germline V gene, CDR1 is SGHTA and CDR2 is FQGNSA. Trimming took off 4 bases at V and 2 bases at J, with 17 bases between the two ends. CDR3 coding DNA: TGTGCCAGCAGCTACTTACCTACAGGGTTTAACACTGAAGCTTTCTTT. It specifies CASSYLPTGFNTEAFF. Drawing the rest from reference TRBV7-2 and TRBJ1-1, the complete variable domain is GAGVSQSPSNKVTEKGKDVELRCDPISGHTALYWYRQSLGQGLEFLIYFQGNSAPDKSGLPSDRFSAERTGGSVSTLTIQRTQQEDSAVYLCASSYLPTGFNTEAFFGQGTRLTVV.

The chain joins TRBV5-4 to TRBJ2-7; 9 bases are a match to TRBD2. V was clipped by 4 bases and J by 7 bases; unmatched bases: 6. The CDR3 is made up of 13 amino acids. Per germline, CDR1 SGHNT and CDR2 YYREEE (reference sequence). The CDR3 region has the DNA TGTGCCAGCAGCATAGCGGGGGCGAAGGAGCAGTACTTC. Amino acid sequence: CASSIAGAKEQYF.

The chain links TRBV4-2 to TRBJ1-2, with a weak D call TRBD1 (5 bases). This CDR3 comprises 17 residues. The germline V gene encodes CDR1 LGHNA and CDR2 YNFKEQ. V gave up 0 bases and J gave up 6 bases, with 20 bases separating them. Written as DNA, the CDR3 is TGTGCCAGCAGCCAAGAGAACAGGAAAGTCTCCTCGGATGGCTACACCTTC. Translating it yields CASSQENRKVSSDGYTF.

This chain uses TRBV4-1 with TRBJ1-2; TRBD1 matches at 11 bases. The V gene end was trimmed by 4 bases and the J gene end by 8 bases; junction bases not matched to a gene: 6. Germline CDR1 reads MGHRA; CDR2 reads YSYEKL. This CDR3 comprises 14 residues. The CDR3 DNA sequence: TGCGCCAGCAGCCTTGGACAGGGGGCTGGGGGCTACACCTTC. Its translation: CASSLGQGAGGYTF.

The CDR3 is CASSPPWGGTNQPQHF. CDR3 nucleotides: TGTGCCAGCAGCCCCCCTTGGGGGGGGACCAATCAGCCCCAGCATTTT. The V call is TRBV7-2, the J call TRBJ1-5; D is possibly TRBD1 (5 bases). Germline CDR1 SGHTA, CDR2 FQGNSA. The CDR3 covers 16 residues. V was shortened by 5 bases and J by 3 bases, with 17 bases between the two germline ends.

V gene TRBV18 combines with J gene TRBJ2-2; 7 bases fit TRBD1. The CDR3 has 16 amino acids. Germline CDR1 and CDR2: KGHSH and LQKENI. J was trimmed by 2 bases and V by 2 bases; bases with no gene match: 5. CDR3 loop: CASSPVAGGNTGELFF. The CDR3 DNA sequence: TGTGCCAGCTCACCAGTGGCAGGGGGTAACACCGGGGAGCTGTTTTTT.